What follows is one T cell receptor beta chain and its context. Produced via immunoSEQ multiplex PCR; TCRdb's table is partial and in-frame only. The table includes roughly 2 million clones, around 95% detected once. The data stem from a study of shared clonotypes between healthy human individuals. The CDR3 sequence is 16 residues long. Germline V lookup: CDR1 LNHDA, CDR2 SQIVND (reference sequence). V was cut by 6 bases and J by 0 bases, with 16 bases left in between. The chain joins TRBV19 to TRBJ2-3, with a tentative D call TRBD2 (6 bases). Sequencing used naive CD4+ T cells sorted from blood. This sample's subset: CD45RA+ positively selected. This receptor was taken from a man younger than 35 in good health. The CDR3 DNA reads TGTGCCAGTAGGACATCACCGGGACTGAGCACAGATACGCAGTATTTT. Translation gives CASRTSPGLSTDTQYF.